This T cell receptor beta chain was retrieved from a study of CD8+ T cells in alopecia areata. This clone was seen a handful of times. Extracted RNA was reverse transcribed, and the resulting cDNA served as sequencing template. The assay was immunoSEQ multiplex PCR, and TCRdb's table has in-frame clones only and misses some. The table lists tens of thousands of clones, 70% to 80% of them singletons. Treatment given: oral pan-JAK inhibitor, 5-10 mg twice daily. This clonotype was obtained from a human donor with alopecia areata. The sample consisted of CD8+ T cells sorted from blood, taken at approximately week 42, from a patient treated with tofacitinib.

CDR3 sequence (DNA): TGTGCCAGCAGCTTAGGGGGGCGATCTGAAGCTTTCTTT. It is translated as CASSLGGRSEAFF. The chain has TRBV2 and TRBJ1-1; D possibly corresponds to TRBD1 (6 bases). Per germline, CDR1 SNHLY and CDR2 FYNNEI. The CDR3 length is 13 residues. Trimming left V 6 bases short and J 6 bases short, with 14 bases between.